This note documents a single T cell receptor beta chain sequence. Libraries of naive CD8 T cells were made from about 19,000 to 1,100,000 sorted cells. They used 10%, 30% or 50% RNA. Sorting isolated naive CD8 T cells as CD8+CD4-CCR7+CD45RA+ events. The data were taken from a study of molecular identifiers for immune sequencing clone quantification. For the study at large: Five aliquots were made in replicates from the RNA of approximately 20,000 or 98,000 naive CD8 cells, and four were sequenced.

Each CDR3 protein is one row after TCRdb ran MiXCR on the PCR reads. This table holds tens of thousands of distinct CDR3 sequences, 21% found once. The CDR3 has 18 amino acids. Germline V CDR1 and CDR2: SGHKS, YYEKEE (reference sequence). V was clipped by 0 bases and J by 3 bases, with 21 bases between them. V usage is TRBV5-5 and J usage is TRBJ1-2; no definite D call. This clonotype was sampled from a human donor in good health. Some libraries in this study had Jurkat cell RNA spiked in. The sequencing input was naive CD8+ T cells from blood, with Jurkat cell RNA spiked in. Documented subset: FACS-sorted CD8+CD4-CCR7+CD45RA+ naive T cells. The DNA of the CDR3 is TGTGCCAGCAGCTTGGGAGGGTCTAACTCGCTTGTTTACTATGGCTACACCTTC. As protein: CASSLGGSNSLVYYGYTF.